This T cell receptor (beta chain) derives from a study of CD8 T cells in Susac syndrome. Notes on the study in general: The study admitted that it had a relatively small number of individuals in its TCR sequencing and HLA analysis.

A remark on this clonotype: Antigen specificity is unknown.

This CDR3 comprises 15 residues. Germline loops: CDR1 LNHNV, CDR2 YYDKDF (reference sequence). V lost 4 bases to trimming and J lost 8 bases; unmatched junction nucleotides: 9. Random hexamers were used to reverse transcribe about 0.45 to 1 ug of RNA. TCRdb called the immunoSEQ multiplex PCR reads again in MiXCR, with one record for every CDR3 protein. The sample includes 400,000 or so distinct CDR3 sequences, approximately 89% seen only once; the top ten take under 0.15%. Treatment-naive patients with stable or active relapsing-remitting disease were the multiple sclerosis controls. The receptor comes from a human donor with multiple sclerosis. The sequenced material came from CD8+ T cells from PBMCs. The chain carries TRBV15 and TRBJ1-5, with 9 bases fitting TRBD1. This CDR3 reads CATSISGQGREPQHF. Written as DNA, the CDR3 is TGTGCCACCAGCATCTCGGGACAGGGAAGAGAGCCCCAGCATTTT.